The rows below give T cell receptor beta chains drawn from one sample of a study of OX40 agonist ivuxolimab in advanced cancers. Sequenced by immunoSEQ multiplex PCR; TCRdb stores in-frame clones only, minus some. The table shows about 50,000 clones, with roughly 90% occurring only once. Specimen: CD4+ or CD8+ T cells sorted from blood, collected in a trial of the OX40 agonist ivuxolimab. These receptors were collected from an adult with an advanced solid tumor such as melanoma, head and neck, liver or kidney cancer. CDR3s include the opening cysteine and the closing phenylalanine or tryptophan. D genes are given only for firm matches. Some rows mark clone size as missing; the rest say once, few, many or name a class of expanded clone.

>TRBV7-2|-|TRBJ2-3|once
CASSLIAYTQYF
TGTGCCAGCAGCTTAATAGCGTATACGCAGTATTTT
>TRBV21-1|-|TRBJ2-7|-
CASSRQDWSRTYEQYF
TGTGCCAGCAGCCGGCAAGACTGGAGCCGTACCTACGAGCAGTACTTC
>TRBV6-6|-|TRBJ2-5|-
CASRKGRNQETQYF
TGTGCCAGCAGAAAAGGACGGAACCAAGAGACCCAGTACTTC
>TRBV28|-|TRBJ2-7|-
CASSLFYEQYF
TGTGCCAGCAGTTTATTCTACGAGCAGTACTTC
>TRBV15|-|TRBJ2-7|-
CATSREVDSYEQYF
TGTGCCACCAGCAGAGAGGTGGACTCCTACGAGCAGTACTTC
>TRBV5-1|-|TRBJ2-3|-
CASSPTGRSSTDTQYF
TGCGCCAGCAGCCCCACCGGGCGTTCTAGCACAGATACGCAGTATTTT
>TRBV6-1|-|TRBJ2-7|-
CASTLRGSSYEQYF
TGTGCCAGCACCCTCAGGGGTTCCTCCTACGAGCAGTACTTC
>TRBV4-3|-|TRBJ1-2|-
CASSQGSGRSYGYTF
TGCGCCAGCAGCCAAGGGAGTGGCAGAAGCTATGGCTACACCTTC
>TRBV5-1|TRBD2|TRBJ2-1|-
CASSFLAGPSSYNEQFF
TGCGCCAGCAGCTTCCTAGCGGGGCCTAGCTCCTACAATGAGCAGTTCTTC
>TRBV10-3|-|TRBJ1-2|-
CAISSFTGSSGYTF
TGTGCCATCAGTTCTTTCACGGGTTCTTCCGGCTACACCTTC
>TRBV7-3|-|TRBJ2-1|-
CASSPGISSYNEQFF
TGTGCCAGCAGCCCCGGGATTTCATCCTACAATGAGCAGTTCTTC
>TRBV5-6|TRBD1|TRBJ1-3|-
CASSYGTDSGNTIYF
TGTGCCAGCAGTTACGGGACAGACTCTGGAAACACCATATATTTT
>TRBV4-3|-|TRBJ2-2|-
CASSLQTRVMNTGELFF
TGCGCCAGCAGCCTCCAAACTCGGGTGATGAACACCGGGGAGCTGTTTTTT
>TRBV7-3|TRBD2|TRBJ2-1|-
CASSSAGVRYNEQFF
TGTGCCAGCAGCTCCGCGGGAGTACGATACAATGAGCAGTTCTTC
>TRBV19|TRBD1|TRBJ1-1|-
CASSMDRGRMNTEAFF
TGTGCCAGTAGTATGGACAGGGGTAGGATGAACACTGAAGCTTTCTTT
>TRBV4-3|TRBD2|TRBJ2-1|-
CASSQERTSYNEQFF
TGCGCCAGCAGCCAAGAACGGACTAGTTACAATGAGCAGTTCTTC
>TRBV7-3|TRBD2|TRBJ2-5|-
CASSKTSGETQYF
TGTGCCAGCAGCAAGACTAGCGGAGAGACCCAGTACTTC
>TRBV7-9|-|TRBJ2-5|-
CASVKGQGPTETQYF
TGTGCCAGCGTCAAGGGGCAGGGTCCTACCGAGACCCAGTACTTC
>TRBV5-1|TRBD2|TRBJ2-2|-
CASSWNPSGGNTGELFF
TGCGCCAGCAGCTGGAACCCTAGCGGGGGAAACACCGGGGAGCTGTTTTTT
>TRBV7-2|TRBD1|TRBJ1-5|-
CASSDRGHQPQHF
TGTGCCAGCAGCGACAGGGGCCATCAGCCCCAGCATTTT
>TRBV7-9|TRBD2|TRBJ2-1|-
CASSTGTSGINEQFF
TGTGCCAGCAGCACCGGGACTAGCGGGATCAATGAGCAGTTCTTC
>TRBV5-6|-|TRBJ2-7|-
CASSPFRRSEQYF
TGTGCCAGCAGCCCGTTCCGCCGGAGCGAGCAGTACTTC
>TRBV6-1|-|TRBJ2-5|-
CASSEDADETQYF
TGTGCCAGCAGTGAAGACGCGGATGAGACCCAGTACTTC
>TRBV11-1|-|TRBJ2-3|-
CASSYEGGWGTDTQYF
TGTGCCAGCAGCTACGAAGGGGGATGGGGCACAGATACGCAGTATTTT
>TRBV18|TRBD2|TRBJ2-7|-
CASSSGTVYEQYF
TGTGCCAGCTCCAGCGGGACTGTCTACGAGCAGTACTTC
>TRBV6-5|-|TRBJ1-6|-
CASSRQDSSPLHF
TGTGCCAGCAGCAGACAGGACAGTTCACCCCTCCACTTT
>TRBV7-9|-|TRBJ1-4|-
CASSLGGVIEKLFF
TGTGCCAGCAGCTTAGGAGGTGTTATTGAAAAACTGTTTTTT
>TRBV5-4|-|TRBJ2-3|-
CASSRAPDTQYF
TGTGCCAGCAGCCGCGCGCCAGATACGCAGTATTTT
>TRBV5-4|-|TRBJ2-3|-
CASSFLGRGTDTQYF
TGTGCCAGCAGCTTTCTGGGGAGAGGGACAGATACGCAGTATTTT
>TRBV19|-|TRBJ1-6|once
CASSMRNSPLHF
TGTGCCAGTAGTATGCGGAACTCACCCCTCCACTTT
>TRBV7-2|-|TRBJ2-1|-
CASSLDFHNEQFF
TGTGCCAGCAGCTTAGATTTTCACAATGAGCAGTTCTTC
>TRBV15|-|TRBJ2-1|-
CATSTTVNEQFF
TGTGCCACCAGCACGACAGTCAATGAGCAGTTCTTC
>TRBV7-9|TRBD1|TRBJ1-5|-
CASSLTGRDQPQHF
TGTGCCAGCAGCTTGACAGGGAGGGATCAGCCCCAGCATTTT
>TRBV10-3|-|TRBJ2-1|once
CATGTRHNEQFF
TGTGCCACCGGGACTCGCCACAATGAGCAGTTCTTC
>TRBV28|-|TRBJ2-1|few
CASSMADSTYNEQFF
TGTGCCAGCAGTATGGCGGACTCCACCTACAATGAGCAGTTCTTC
>TRBV15|TRBD1|TRBJ2-4|-
CATSRTGIEENIQYF
TGTGCCACCAGCAGGACAGGGATAGAGGAAAACATTCAGTACTTC
>TRBV2|-|TRBJ1-2|-
CASGDSYGYTF
TGTGCCAGCGGAGACAGCTATGGCTACACCTTC